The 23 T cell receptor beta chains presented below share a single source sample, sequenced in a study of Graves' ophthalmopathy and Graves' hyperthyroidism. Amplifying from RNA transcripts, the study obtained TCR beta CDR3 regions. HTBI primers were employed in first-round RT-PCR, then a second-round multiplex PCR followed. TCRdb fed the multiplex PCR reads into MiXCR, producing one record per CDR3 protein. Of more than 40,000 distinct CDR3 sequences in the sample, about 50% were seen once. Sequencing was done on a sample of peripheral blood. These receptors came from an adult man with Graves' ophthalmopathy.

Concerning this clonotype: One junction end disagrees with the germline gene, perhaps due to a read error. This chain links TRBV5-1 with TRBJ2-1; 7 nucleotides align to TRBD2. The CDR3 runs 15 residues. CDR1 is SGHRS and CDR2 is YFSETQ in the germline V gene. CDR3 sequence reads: CASSGIGTKYNEQFF. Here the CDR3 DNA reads TGTGCCAGCAGCGGAATCGGGACTAAATACAATGAGCAGTTCTTC.

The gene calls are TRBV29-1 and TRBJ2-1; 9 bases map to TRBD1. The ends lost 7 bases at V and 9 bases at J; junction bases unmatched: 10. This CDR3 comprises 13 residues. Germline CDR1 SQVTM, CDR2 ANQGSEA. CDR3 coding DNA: TGCAGCGCCAGAGGGACAGGGTCTGTTGAGCAGTTCTTC. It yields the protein CSARGTGSVEQFF.

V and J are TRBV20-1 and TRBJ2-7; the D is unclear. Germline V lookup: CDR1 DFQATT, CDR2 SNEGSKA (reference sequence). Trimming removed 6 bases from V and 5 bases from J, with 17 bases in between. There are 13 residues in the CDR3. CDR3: CSARGGLSHEQYF. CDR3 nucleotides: TGCAGTGCCCGAGGTGGGCTGTCTCACGAGCAGTACTTC.

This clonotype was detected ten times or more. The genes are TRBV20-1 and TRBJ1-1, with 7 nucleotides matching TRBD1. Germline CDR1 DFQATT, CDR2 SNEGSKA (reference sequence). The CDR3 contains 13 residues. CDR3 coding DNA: TGCAGGCCGATGACAGGGCGGAGCACTGAAGCTTTCTTT. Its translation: CRPMTGRSTEAFF.

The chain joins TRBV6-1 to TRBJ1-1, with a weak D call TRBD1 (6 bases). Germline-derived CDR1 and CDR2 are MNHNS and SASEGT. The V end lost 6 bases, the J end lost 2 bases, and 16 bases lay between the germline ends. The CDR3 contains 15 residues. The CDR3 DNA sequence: TGTGCCAGCAGGGGTCCAACAGGGATCAACACTGAAGCTTTCTTT. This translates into CASRGPTGINTEAFF.

The CDR3 nucleotides read TGTGCCAGCAGAGGGAGGGGGCGGTTTAGCACAGATACGCAGTATTTT. Translation gives CASRGRGRFSTDTQYF. V gene TRBV7-4 combines with J gene TRBJ2-3, with D perhaps matching TRBD1 or TRBD2 (7 bases each). Trimming removed 6 bases at V and 0 bases at J, with 16 bases between. Germline CDR1 SGHVT, CDR2 SQSDAQ. The CDR3 sequence is 16 residues long.

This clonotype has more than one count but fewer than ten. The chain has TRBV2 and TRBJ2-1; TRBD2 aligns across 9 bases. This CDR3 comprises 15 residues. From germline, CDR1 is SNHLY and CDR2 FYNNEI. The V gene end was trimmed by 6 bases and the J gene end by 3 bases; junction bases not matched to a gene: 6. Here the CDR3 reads CASRSGTSLYNEQFF. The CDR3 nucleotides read TGTGCCAGCAGATCCGGGACTAGCCTCTACAATGAGCAGTTCTTC.

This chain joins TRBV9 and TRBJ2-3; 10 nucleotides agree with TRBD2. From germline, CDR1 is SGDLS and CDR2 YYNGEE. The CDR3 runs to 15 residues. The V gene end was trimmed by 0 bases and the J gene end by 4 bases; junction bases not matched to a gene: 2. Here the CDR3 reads CASSVALAGADTQYF. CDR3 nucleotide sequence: TGTGCCAGCAGCGTAGCTCTAGCGGGAGCAGATACGCAGTATTTT.

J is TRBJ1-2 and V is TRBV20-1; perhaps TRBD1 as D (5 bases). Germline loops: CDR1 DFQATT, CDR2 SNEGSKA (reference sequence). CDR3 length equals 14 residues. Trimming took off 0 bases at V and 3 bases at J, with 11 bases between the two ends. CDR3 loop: CSAREGQGDYGYTF. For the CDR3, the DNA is TGCAGTGCTAGAGAAGGCCAGGGCGACTATGGCTACACCTTC.

CDR3 in DNA: TGCAGTGCTAGTAACGGGGGGCGAAAGGATGGCTACACCTTC. Translation gives CSASNGGRKDGYTF. The chain couples TRBV20-1 to TRBJ1-2; a possible D gene is TRBD1 (6 bases). From germline, CDR1 is DFQATT and CDR2 SNEGSKA (reference sequence). This CDR3 has 14 amino acids. Trimming shortened V by 3 bases and J by 6 bases, and 17 bases separated the two germline ends.

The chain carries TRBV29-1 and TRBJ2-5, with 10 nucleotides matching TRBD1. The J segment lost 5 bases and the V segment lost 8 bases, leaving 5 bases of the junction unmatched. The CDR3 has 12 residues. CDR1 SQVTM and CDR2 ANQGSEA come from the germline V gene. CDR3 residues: CSTGQGLETQYF. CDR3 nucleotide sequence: TGCAGCACGGGACAGGGGTTGGAGACCCAGTACTTC.

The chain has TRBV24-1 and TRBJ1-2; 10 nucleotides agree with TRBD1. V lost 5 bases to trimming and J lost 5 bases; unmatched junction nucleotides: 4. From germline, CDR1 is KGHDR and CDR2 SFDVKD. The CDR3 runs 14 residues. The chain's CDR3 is CATSGTGQGYGYTF. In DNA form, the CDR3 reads TGTGCCACCAGTGGGACGGGACAGGGGTATGGCTACACCTTC.

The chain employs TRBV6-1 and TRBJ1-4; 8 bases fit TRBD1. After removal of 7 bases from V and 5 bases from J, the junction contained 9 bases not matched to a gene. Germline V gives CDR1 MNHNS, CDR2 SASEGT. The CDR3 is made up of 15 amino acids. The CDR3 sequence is CASIDRGLLNEKLFF. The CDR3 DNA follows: TGTGCCAGCATAGACAGGGGATTGTTGAATGAAAAACTGTTTTTT.

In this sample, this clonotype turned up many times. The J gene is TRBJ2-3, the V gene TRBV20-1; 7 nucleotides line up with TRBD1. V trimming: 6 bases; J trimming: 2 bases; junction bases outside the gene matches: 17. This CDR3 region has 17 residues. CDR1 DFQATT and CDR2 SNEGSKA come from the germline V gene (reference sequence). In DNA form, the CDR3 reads TGCAGTGCCCTCGGAGAGGGGGCCGGTGCTATCACAGATACGCAGTATTTT. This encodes CSALGEGAGAITDTQYF.

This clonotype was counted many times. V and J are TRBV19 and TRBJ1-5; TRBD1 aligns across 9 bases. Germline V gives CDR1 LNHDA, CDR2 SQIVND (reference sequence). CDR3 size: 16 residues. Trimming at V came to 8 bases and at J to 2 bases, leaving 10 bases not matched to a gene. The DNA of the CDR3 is TGTGCCAGTGGGGACAGGGCCGCGATGGGCAATCAGCCCCAGCATTTT. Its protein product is CASGDRAAMGNQPQHF.

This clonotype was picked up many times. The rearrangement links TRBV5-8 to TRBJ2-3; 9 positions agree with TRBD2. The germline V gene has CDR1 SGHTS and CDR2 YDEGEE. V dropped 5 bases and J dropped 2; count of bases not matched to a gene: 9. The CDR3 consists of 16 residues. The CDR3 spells CASRSLAGALTDTQYF. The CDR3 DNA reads TGTGCCAGCAGAAGCTTAGCGGGGGCCCTCACAGATACGCAGTATTTT.

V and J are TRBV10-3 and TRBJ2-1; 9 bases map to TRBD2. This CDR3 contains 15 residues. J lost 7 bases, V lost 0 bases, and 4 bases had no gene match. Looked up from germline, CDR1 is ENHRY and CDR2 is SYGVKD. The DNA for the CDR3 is TGTGCCATCAGTGAGTCGCGACTAGCGGAAAATGAGCAGTTCTTC. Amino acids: CAISESRLAENEQFF.

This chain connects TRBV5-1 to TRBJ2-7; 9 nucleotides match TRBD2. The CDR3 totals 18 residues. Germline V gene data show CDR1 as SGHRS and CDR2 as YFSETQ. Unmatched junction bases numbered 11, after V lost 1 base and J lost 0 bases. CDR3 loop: CASSLYGGGGLTSYEQYF. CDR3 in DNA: TGCGCCAGCAGCTTGTATGGCGGGGGGGGGCTCACCTCCTACGAGCAGTACTTC.

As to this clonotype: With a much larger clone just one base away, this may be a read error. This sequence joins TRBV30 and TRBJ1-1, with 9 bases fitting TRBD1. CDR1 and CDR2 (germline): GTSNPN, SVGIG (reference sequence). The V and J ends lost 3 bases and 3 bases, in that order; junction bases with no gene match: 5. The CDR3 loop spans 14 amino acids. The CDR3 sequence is CAWSVGTGYTEAFF. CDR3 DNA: TGTGCCTGGAGCGTGGGGACAGGGTACACTGAAGCTTTCTTT.

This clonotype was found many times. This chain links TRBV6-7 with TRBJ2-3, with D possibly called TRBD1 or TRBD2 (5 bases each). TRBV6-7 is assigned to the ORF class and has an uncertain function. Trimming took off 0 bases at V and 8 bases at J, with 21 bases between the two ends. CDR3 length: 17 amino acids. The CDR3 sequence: CASSYSGPTWGILTQYF. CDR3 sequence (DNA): TGTGCCAGCAGTTACTCGGGACCGACCTGGGGGATCCTTACGCAGTATTTT.

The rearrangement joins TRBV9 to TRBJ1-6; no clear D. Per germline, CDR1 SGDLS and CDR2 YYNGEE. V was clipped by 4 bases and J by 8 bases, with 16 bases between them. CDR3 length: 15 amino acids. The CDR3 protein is CASSRSVGLHSPLHF. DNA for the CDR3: TGTGCCAGCAGCCGGTCGGTCGGGCTCCATTCACCCCTCCACTTT.

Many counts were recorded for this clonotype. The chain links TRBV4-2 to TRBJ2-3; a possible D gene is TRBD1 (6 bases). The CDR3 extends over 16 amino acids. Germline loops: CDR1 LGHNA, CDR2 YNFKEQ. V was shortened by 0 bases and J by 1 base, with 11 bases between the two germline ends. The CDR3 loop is CASSQDGAGGTDTQYF. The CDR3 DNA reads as TGTGCCAGCAGCCAAGATGGGGCAGGGGGCACAGATACGCAGTATTTT.

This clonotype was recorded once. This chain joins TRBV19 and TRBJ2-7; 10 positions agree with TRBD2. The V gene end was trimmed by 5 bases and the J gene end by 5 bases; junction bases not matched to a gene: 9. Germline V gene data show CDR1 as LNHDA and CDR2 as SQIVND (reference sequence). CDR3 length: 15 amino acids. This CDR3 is CASSQPGLARDEQYF. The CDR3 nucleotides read TGTGCCAGTAGTCAGCCGGGACTAGCGAGGGACGAGCAGTACTTC.